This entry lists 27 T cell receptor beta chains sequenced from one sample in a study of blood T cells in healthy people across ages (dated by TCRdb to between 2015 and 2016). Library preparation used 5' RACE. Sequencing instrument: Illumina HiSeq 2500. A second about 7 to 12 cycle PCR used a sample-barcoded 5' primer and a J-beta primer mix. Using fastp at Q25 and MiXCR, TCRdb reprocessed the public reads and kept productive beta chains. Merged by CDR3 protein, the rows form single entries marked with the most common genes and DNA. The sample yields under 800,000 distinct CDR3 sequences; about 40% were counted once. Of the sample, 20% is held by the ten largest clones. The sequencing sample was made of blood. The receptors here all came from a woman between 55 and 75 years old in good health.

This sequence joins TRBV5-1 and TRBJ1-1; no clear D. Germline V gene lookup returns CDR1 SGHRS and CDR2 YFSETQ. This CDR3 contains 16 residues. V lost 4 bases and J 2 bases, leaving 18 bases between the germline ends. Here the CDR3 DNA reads TGCGCCAGCAGCCGACCCGCCGGGAGGGAAAACACTGAAGCTTTCTTT. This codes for CASSRPAGRENTEAFF.

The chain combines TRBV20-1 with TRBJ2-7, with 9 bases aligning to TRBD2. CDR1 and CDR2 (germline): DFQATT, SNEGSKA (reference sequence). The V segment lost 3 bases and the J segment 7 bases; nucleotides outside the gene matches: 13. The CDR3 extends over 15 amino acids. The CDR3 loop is CSASTGLASYNEQYF. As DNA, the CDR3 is TGCAGTGCTAGTACGGGACTAGCCTCCTACAATGAGCAGTACTTC.

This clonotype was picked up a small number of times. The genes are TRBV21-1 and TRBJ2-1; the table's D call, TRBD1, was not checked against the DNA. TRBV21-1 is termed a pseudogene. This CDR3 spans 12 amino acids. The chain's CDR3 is CASSAGGFEQFF. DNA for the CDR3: TGTGCCAGCAGCGCCGGGGGCTTTGAGCAGTTCTTC.

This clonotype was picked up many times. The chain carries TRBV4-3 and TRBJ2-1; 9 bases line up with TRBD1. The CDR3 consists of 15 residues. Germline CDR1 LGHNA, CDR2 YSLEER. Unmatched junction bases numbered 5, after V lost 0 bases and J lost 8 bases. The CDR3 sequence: CASSQEGQGWDEQFF. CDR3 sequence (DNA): TGCGCCAGCAGCCAAGAGGGACAGGGCTGGGATGAGCAGTTCTTC.

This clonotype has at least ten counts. The CDR3 DNA is TGTGCCAGCAGTCCCGGGACTAGGAACTCCTACAATGAGCAGTTCTTC. Protein sequence: CASSPGTRNSYNEQFF. The rearrangement uses TRBV12-3 or TRBV12-4 and TRBJ2-1; 8 nucleotides match TRBD2. After removal of 5 bases from V and 0 bases from J, the junction contained 6 bases not matched to a gene. The CDR3 is made up of 16 amino acids.

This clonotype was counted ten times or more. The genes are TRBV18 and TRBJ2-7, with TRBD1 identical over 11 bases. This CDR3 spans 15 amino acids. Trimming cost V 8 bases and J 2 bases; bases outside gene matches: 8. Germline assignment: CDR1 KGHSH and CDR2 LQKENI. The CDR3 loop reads CASSLTGQGAYEQYF. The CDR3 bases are TGTGCCAGCAGCTTAACGGGACAGGGGGCCTACGAGCAGTACTTC.

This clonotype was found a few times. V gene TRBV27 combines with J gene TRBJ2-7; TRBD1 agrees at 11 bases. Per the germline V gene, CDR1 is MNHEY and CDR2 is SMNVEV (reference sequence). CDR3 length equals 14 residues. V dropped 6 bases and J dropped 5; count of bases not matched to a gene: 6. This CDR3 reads CASRPGQGANEQYF. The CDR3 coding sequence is TGTGCCAGCAGGCCAGGACAGGGGGCAAACGAGCAGTACTTC.

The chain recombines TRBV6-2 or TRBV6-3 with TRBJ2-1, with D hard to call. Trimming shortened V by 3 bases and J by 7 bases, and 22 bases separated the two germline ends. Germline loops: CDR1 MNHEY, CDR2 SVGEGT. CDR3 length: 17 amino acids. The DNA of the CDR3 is TGTGCCAGCAGTTATCCCGCCCGGAACAGAGATAGGAATGAGCAGTTCTTC. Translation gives CASSYPARNRDRNEQFF.

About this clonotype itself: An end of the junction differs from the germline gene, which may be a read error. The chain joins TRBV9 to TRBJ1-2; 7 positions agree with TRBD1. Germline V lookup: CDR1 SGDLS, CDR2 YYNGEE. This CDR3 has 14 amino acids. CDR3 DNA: TGTACCAGCAGCGCAACTTCAGGGGGTCTCGGCGTCACCTTC. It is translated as CTSSATSGGLGVTF.

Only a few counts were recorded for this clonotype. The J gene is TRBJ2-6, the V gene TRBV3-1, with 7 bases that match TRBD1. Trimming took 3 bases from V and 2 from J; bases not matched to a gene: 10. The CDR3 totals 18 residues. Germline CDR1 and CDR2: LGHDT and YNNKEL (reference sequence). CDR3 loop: CASSHSDRVGTGANVLTF. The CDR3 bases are TGTGCCAGCAGCCACTCCGACAGGGTAGGGACTGGGGCCAACGTCCTGACTTTC.

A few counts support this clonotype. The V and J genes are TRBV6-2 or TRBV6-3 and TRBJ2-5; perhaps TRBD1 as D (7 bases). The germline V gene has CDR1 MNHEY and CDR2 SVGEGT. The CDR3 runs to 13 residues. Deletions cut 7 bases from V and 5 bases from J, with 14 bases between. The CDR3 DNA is TGTGCCAGCAAGATGACAGGGACTGAGACCCAGTACTTC. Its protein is CASKMTGTETQYF.

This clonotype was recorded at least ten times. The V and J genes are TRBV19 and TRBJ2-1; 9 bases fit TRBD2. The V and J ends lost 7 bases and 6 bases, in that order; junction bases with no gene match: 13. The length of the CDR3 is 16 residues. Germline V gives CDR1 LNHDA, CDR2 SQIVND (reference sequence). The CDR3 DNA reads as TGTGCCAGTACCGAAGTGGGGCTAGCGGGACTCAATGAGCAGTTCTTC. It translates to CASTEVGLAGLNEQFF.

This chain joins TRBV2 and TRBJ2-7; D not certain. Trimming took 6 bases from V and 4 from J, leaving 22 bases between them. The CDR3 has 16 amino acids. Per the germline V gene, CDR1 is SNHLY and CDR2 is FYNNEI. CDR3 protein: CASRDPKASFQYEQYF. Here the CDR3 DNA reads TGTGCCAGCAGAGACCCCAAGGCGAGTTTCCAATACGAGCAGTACTTC.

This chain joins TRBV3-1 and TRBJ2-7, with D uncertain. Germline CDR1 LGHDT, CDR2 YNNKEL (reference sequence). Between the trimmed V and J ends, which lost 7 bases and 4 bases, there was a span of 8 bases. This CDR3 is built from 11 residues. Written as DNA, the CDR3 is TGTGCCAGCAAGTCGGATTACGAGCAGTACTTC. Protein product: CASKSDYEQYF.

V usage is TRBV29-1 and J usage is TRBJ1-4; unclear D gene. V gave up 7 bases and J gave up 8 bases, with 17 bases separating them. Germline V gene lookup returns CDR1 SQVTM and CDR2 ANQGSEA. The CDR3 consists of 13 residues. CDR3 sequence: CSALIRAREKLFF. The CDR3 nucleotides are TGCAGCGCACTCATTCGGGCGAGAGAAAAACTGTTTTTT. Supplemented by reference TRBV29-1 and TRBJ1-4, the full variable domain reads SAVISQKPSRDICQRGTSLTIQCQVDSQVTMMFWYRQQPGQSLTLIATANQGSEATYESGFVIDKFPISRPNLTFSTLTVSNMSPEDSSIYLCSALIRAREKLFFGSGTQLSVL.

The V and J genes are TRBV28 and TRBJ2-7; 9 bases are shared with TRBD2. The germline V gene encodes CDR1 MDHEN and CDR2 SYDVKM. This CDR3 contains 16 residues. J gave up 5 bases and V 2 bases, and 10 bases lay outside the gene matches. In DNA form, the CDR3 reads TGTGCCAGCAGTTTAGGGGGCGGGAGGGCCCGCGACGAGCAGTACTTC. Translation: CASSLGGGRARDEQYF.

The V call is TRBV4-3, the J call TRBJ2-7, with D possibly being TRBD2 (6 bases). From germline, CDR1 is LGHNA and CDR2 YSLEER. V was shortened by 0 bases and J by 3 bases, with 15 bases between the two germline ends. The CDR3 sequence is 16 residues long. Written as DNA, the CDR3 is TGCGCCAGCAGCCAAGATTTGGGCGGGAACCTCTACGAGCAGTACTTC. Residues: CASSQDLGGNLYEQYF.

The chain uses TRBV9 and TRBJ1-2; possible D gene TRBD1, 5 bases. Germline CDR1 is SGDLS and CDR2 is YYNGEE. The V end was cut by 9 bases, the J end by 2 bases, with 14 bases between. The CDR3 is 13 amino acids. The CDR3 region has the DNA TGTGCCACCTCGGGGACGGACAACTATGGCTACACCTTC. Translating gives CATSGTDNYGYTF.

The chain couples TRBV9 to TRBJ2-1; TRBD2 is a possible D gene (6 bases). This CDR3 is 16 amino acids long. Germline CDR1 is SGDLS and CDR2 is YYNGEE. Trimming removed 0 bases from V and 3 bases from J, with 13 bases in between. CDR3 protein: CASSVDRESGYNEQFF. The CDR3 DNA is TGTGCCAGCAGCGTAGATCGGGAGAGTGGCTACAATGAGCAGTTCTTC.

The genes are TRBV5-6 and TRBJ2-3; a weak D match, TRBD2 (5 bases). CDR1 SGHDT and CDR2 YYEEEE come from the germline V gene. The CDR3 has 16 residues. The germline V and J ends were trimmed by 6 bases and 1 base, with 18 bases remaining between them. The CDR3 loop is CASTTGAAAGTDTQYF. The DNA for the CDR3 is TGTGCCAGCACCACCGGAGCAGCGGCCGGCACAGATACGCAGTATTTT.

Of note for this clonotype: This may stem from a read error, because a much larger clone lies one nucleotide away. DNA of the CDR3: TGTGCCAGCAGTTCCGGACTATCCTTGGATATGCAGTATTTT. Residues: CASSSGLSLDMQYF. The chain joins TRBV28 to TRBJ2-3; TRBD2 might be the D (6 bases). The CDR3 has 14 residues. The germline V gene encodes CDR1 MDHEN and CDR2 SYDVKM.

The CDR3: CASRPTGSSYEQYF. For the CDR3, the DNA is TGTGCCAGCAGACCCACAGGGAGCTCCTACGAGCAGTACTTC. The J gene is TRBJ2-7, the V gene TRBV3-1; perhaps TRBD1 as D (6 bases). The germline V and J ends were trimmed by 6 bases and 0 bases, with 12 bases remaining between them. This CDR3 spans 14 amino acids. Germline V lookup: CDR1 LGHDT, CDR2 YNNKEL (reference sequence).

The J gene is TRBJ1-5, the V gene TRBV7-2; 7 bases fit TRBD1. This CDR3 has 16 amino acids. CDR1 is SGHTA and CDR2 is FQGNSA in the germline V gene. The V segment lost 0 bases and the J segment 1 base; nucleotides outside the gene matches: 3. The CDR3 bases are TGTGCCAGCAGCTTAGCCCCGACAGGGAGCAATCAGCCCCAGCATTTT. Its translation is CASSLAPTGSNQPQHF.

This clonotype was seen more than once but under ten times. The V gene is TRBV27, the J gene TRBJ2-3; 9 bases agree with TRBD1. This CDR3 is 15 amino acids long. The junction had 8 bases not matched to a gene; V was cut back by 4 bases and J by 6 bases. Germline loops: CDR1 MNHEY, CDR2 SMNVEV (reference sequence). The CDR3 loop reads CASSSPGQGSDTQYF. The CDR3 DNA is TGTGCCAGCAGTTCACCGGGACAGGGTTCGGATACGCAGTATTTT.

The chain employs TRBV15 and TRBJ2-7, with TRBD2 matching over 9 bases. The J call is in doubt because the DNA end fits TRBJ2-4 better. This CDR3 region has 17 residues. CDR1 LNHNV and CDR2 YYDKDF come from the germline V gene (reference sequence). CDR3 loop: CATSRAISGRVVNIQYF. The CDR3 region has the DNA TGTGCCACCAGCAGGGCCATTAGCGGGAGAGTGGTAAACATTCAGTACTTC.

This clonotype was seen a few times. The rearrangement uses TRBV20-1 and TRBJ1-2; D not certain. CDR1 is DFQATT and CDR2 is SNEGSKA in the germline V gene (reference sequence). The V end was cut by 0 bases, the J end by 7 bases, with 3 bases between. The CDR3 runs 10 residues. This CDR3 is CSARDLGYTF. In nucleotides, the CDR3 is TGCAGTGCTAGAGATCTTGGCTACACCTTC.

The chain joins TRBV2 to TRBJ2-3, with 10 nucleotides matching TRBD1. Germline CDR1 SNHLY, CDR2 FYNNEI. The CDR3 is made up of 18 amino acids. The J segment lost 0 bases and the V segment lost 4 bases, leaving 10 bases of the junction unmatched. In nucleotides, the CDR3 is TGTGCCAGCAGTGGGACAGGGGGACTAGGAACGAGCACAGATACGCAGTATTTT. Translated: CASSGTGGLGTSTDTQYF. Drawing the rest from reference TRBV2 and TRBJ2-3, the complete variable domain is EPEVTQTPSHQVTQMGQEVILRCVPISNHLYFYWYRQILGQKVEFLVSFYNNEISEKSEIFDDQFSVERPDGSNFTLKIRSTKLEDSAMYFCASSGTGGLGTSTDTQYFGPGTRLTVL.